What follows describes a single T cell receptor (beta chain). Its antigen is unknown. The V segment lost 4 bases and the J segment 7 bases; nucleotides outside the gene matches: 4. CDR1 is DFQATT, CDR2 SNEGSKA, per germline (reference sequence). This CDR3 spans 13 amino acids. The record originates from a study of T cells after yellow fever vaccination. Study in general: Fractions with few cells were prepared using SMART-Seq v4 Ultra Low Input.

UMIs and a universal primer site were added when TCR cDNA was made by 5'RACE template switching. From the 5' RACE reads, TCRdb called clonotypes with MiXCR, one entry per CDR3 protein. The sample consists of just under 600,000 distinct CDR3 sequences, approximately 12% of them appearing once. Whole-study results and caveats: Weaker in magnitude, the secondary response showed a faster peak on day 5 versus 15. Among primary-vaccination clones, most reappeared after the booster, at 96% for CD4 and around 90% for CD8.

The sequence came from a man aged 25 to 40 who received the YFV17D yellow fever vaccine. The rearrangement uses TRBV20-1 and TRBJ2-1; TRBD1 agrees at 10 bases. The input for sequencing was PBMCs, taken on the day of the yellow fever booster vaccination. The CDR3 DNA is TGCAGTGCTACTGACAGGGGGCCTAATGAGCAGTTCTTC. Translated, it gives CSATDRGPNEQFF.